This TCR beta chain was recorded in a study of blood T cell repertoires in COVID-19. The study drew participants aged about 18 to 95 years from 20 to 30 US areas. Participants reported their clinical history, and cohort assignment relied on those reports. Two negative PCRs, clearance, or symptom resolution had been documented for recovered Cohort 3 donors. TCRdb's copy holds only in-frame clones and misses some; the assay was immunoSEQ multiplex PCR. The sample comprises under 250,000 clones, about 80% of which are singletons, and 1.5% to 2% rests with the top ten. V shed 6 bases and J 7 bases; nucleotides not matched to a gene: 8. From germline, CDR1 is MNHEY and CDR2 SVGAGI. The CDR3 extends over 13 amino acids. In this sample, this clone turned up a few times.

Input material: PBMCs or T cells enriched from blood (not recorded which). This clonotype was sampled from a man aged 55 to 70 who had recovered from COVID-19. The chain has TRBV6-5 and TRBJ1-2, with 7 bases matching TRBD1. The CDR3 coding sequence is TGTGCCAGCAGGACCGGGCCAGGGGGTGGCTACACCTTC. It translates to CASRTGPGGGYTF.